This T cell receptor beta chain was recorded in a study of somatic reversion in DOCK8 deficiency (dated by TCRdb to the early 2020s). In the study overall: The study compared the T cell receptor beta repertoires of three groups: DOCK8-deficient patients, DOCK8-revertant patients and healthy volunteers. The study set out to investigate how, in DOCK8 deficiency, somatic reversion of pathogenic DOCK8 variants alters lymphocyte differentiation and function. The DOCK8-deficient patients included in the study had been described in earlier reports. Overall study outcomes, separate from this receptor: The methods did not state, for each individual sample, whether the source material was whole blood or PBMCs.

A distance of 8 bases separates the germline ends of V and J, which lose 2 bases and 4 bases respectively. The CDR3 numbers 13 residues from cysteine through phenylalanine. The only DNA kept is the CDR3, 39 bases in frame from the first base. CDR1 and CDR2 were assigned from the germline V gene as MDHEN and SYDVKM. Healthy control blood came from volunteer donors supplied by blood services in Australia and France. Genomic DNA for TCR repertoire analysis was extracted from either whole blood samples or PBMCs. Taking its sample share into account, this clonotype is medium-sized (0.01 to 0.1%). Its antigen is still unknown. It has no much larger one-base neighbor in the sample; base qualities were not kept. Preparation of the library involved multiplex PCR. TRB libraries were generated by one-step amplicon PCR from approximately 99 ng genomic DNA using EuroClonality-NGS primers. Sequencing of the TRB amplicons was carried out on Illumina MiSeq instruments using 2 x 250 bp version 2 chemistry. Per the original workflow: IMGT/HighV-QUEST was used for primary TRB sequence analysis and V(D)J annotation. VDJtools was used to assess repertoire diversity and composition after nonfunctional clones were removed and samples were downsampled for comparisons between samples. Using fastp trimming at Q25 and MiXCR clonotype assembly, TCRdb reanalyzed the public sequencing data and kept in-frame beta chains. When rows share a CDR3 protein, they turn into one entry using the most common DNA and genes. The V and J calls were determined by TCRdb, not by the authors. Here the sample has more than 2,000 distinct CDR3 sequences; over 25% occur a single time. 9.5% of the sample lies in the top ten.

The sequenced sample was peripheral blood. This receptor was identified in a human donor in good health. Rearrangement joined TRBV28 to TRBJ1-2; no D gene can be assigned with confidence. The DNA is TGTGCCAGCAGTTTACAGGCAGTCTATGGCTACACCTTC. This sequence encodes CASSLQAVYGYTF.